Below, 5 T cell receptor beta chains from the same sample are listed, as sequenced in a study of blood T cells in healthy people across ages. PCR was performed a second time for about 6 to 12 cycles using a sample-barcoded 5' primer and a J-beta primer mix. TCRdb itself ran the 5' RACE reads through MiXCR, one entry per CDR3 protein. The data contain 1.5 million or so distinct CDR3 sequences, about 43% of them singletons. Material for sequencing was blood. All receptors come from a woman younger than 30 in good health.

This clonotype showed up just a few times. This chain uses TRBV28 with TRBJ1-5; D may be TRBD1 (5 bases). Germline CDR1 MDHEN, CDR2 SYDVKM. The CDR3 length is 14 residues. Trimming took off 6 bases at V and 4 bases at J, with 13 bases between the two ends. CDR3 protein: CASSSGTVNQPQHF. The DNA for the CDR3 is TGTGCCAGCAGCAGCGGGACGGTGAATCAGCCCCAGCATTTT.

The CDR3, as DNA: TGCGCCAGCAACTCTCTGACTAGCGGACAAGAGACCCAGTACTTC. This gives the protein CASNSLTSGQETQYF. The chain carries TRBV5-1 and TRBJ2-5; 9 bases align to TRBD2. The CDR3 is 15 amino acids. Looked up from germline, CDR1 is SGHRS and CDR2 is YFSETQ. The junction had 8 bases not matched to a gene; V was cut back by 6 bases and J by 2 bases.

Worth noting for this clonotype: The germline gene is not matched at one end of the junction; a read error may be the cause. The CDR3 protein is CASSQAGGLGEQYF. The DNA for the CDR3 is TGCGCCAGCAGTCAAGCGGGGGGGCTAGGCGAGCAGTACTTC. The chain couples TRBV4-1 to TRBJ2-7; TRBD2 matches at 10 bases. From germline, CDR1 is MGHRA and CDR2 YSYEKL. CDR3 length equals 14 residues.

This chain uses TRBV24-1 with TRBJ2-1; 8 nucleotides align to TRBD2. Matching the DNA end better, TRBJ2-7 makes the J call doubtful. The CDR3 has 14 amino acids. Germline-derived CDR1 and CDR2 are KGHDR and SFDVKD. The CDR3: CATSTSGPYNEQYF. In nucleotides, the CDR3 is TGTGCCACCAGTACTAGCGGTCCCTACAATGAGCAGTACTTC.

This clonotype came up a few times. The chain couples TRBV27 to TRBJ2-3; 7 bases are a match to TRBD1. Germline assignment: CDR1 MNHEY and CDR2 SMNVEV (reference sequence). The CDR3 extends over 15 amino acids. V shed 2 bases and J 4 bases; nucleotides not matched to a gene: 6. CDR3 DNA: TGTGCCAGCAGTTTAAAGGGGGCAATCGCAGATACGCAGTATTTT. Translating it yields CASSLKGAIADTQYF.